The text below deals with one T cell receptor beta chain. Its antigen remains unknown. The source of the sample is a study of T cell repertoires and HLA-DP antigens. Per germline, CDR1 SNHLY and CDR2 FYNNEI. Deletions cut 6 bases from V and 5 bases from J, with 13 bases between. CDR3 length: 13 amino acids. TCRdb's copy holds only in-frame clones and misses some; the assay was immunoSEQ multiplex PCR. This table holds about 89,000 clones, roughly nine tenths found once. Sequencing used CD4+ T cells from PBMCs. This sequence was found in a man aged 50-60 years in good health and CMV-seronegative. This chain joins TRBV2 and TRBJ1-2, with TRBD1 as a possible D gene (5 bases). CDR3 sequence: CASRGDFSYGYTF. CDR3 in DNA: TGTGCCAGCAGGGGGGACTTCTCATATGGCTACACCTTC.